This T cell receptor (beta chain) originates from a study of blood T cell repertoires in COVID-19. For the study at large: Sample material is recorded as cDNA or gDNA derived from T cells, B-cell-depleted T cells, or PBMCs.

Germline CDR1 SGDLS, CDR2 YYNGEE. With 0 bases clipped from V and 4 bases from J, the junction kept 5 bases outside the gene matches. This CDR3 comprises 16 residues. Original data processing: Quantification of nucleated cells was approximated via reference gene primer amplification. Clones were read by immunoSEQ multiplex PCR, and TCRdb kept only the in-frame ones, dropping some. V and J calls and clone size are as listed in that table; D and trimming were resolved from the DNA. This table has more than 300,000 clones, under 95% appearing once. V gene TRBV9 combines with J gene TRBJ2-2; 8 bases line up with TRBD1. The source material was peripheral blood. This receptor was identified in a woman under 30 who had recovered from COVID-19. The CDR3 nucleotides are TGTGCCAGCAGCGTAGGTCCGACAGGGGCCACCGGGGAGCTGTTTTTT. Protein: CASSVGPTGATGELFF.